Shown below are 4 T cell receptor beta chains from a single sample sequenced in a study of cytomegalovirus exposure and HLA in healthy donors (dated by TCRdb to the late 2010s). The method was the immunoSEQ multiplex PCR assay. For the multiplex PCR, a mixture combining 60 forward primers for TCR Vbeta segments and 13 reverse primers for TCR Jbeta segments was used. This immuneACCESS table, as held by TCRdb, lists in-frame sequences with V and J called but not all clones. Of the missing ones, under half trace to an unresolved V gene in checked studies; the others have no known cause. For this sample the table gives roughly 56,000 clones, of which around 81% were detected only once. The ten largest make up roughly 2.3% of the sample. The sample was PBMCs. The receptors come from a boy between 10 and 17 years old in good health and CMV-seropositive.

The rearrangement joins TRBV6-6 to TRBJ2-7; 7 bases align to TRBD2. The CDR3 is 14 amino acids. With V trimmed by 7 bases and J by 3 bases, 9 bases remained unmatched. Germline loops: CDR1 MNHNY, CDR2 SVGAGI (reference sequence). Here the CDR3 DNA reads TGTGCCAGCACCCCAAATGGGGGGGACTACGAGCAGTACTTC. Amino acid sequence: CASTPNGGDYEQYF.

The genes are TRBV19 and TRBJ2-1; 7 positions agree with TRBD2. The CDR3 runs to 16 residues. In germline, CDR1 is LNHDA, CDR2 SQIVND (reference sequence). After removal of 5 bases from V and 4 bases from J, the junction contained 11 bases not matched to a gene. CDR3 protein: CASSAASSGAYNEQFF. The CDR3 coding sequence is TGTGCCAGTAGTGCCGCCTCCAGCGGGGCTTACAATGAGCAGTTCTTC.

Of note for this clone: The conserved closing phenylalanine or tryptophan is absent in this CDR3, likely reflecting a read error. It is unclear where the CDR3 begins or ends on the DNA, so no DNA is shown, and the CDR3 is as TCRdb lists it. The rearrangement uses TRBV7-9 and TRBJ2-3; TRBD2 is the table's D call and was not checked against the DNA. The CDR3 is 10 residues long, counting both termini. The germline V gene encodes CDR1 SEHNR and CDR2 FQNEAQ (reference sequence). The CDR3 is CASSSRPLLE.

V usage is TRBV15 and J usage is TRBJ1-4; no reliable D call. The CDR3 consists of 15 residues. CDR1 and CDR2 (germline): LNHNV, YYDKDF (reference sequence). The ends were cut back, 0 bases at V and 7 bases at J, with 12 bases in the middle. The CDR3 here is CATSRDTAGTEKLFF. CDR3 in DNA: TGTGCCACCAGCAGAGATACAGCGGGTACTGAAAAACTGTTTTTT.